Described below is a single T cell receptor beta chain sequence and its context. Its antigen remains undetermined. Base-call qualities are not available, and no considerably larger clone is one nucleotide away. V sheds 3 bases and J sheds 4 bases, leaving 10 bases between their ends. Via the germline V gene, CDR1 is SGHTA and CDR2 FQGNSA. The CDR3 contains 14 residues, cysteine and phenylalanine counted. The only DNA kept is the CDR3, 42 bases in frame from the first base. The CDR3 regions of human TCRbeta chains were subjected to immunosequencing. The original methods were these. TCRs in the repertoires were compared against a reference library of SARS-CoV-2-specific TCRs that had been generated with the MIRA antigen-specificity platform. Breadth was defined as the fraction of unique TCRs that were SARS-CoV-2-associated, and depth was defined as the fraction of total T cells that were SARS-CoV-2-associated. Each spike-specific TCR was assigned to its reactive spike region and to a CD4 or CD8 class using the MIRA data. Log10-transformed breadth and depth values were compared by one-way ANOVA with Sidak's multiple comparisons tests. Imported from immuneACCESS, the table was reduced by TCRdb to in-frame sequences with V and J called. These copies leave out some clones; in studies compared against another copy, an unresolved V gene accounts for under half, and the cause of the remainder is not known. V and J calls and clone size are copied from that table; D and trimming were computed from the DNA. The sample table contains 150,000 to 200,000 clones; only one count was recorded for 88% of them. Roughly 27% of the sample comes from the top ten.

The record originates from a study of T cell responses to AZD1222 COVID-19 vaccine (dated by TCRdb to the early 2020s). Regarding the complete study: TCR sequencing was performed for 230 to 250 trial participants, of whom around 200 were given two doses of AZD1222 and about 25 were given two doses of MenACWY control vaccine. Enrollment into the trials was organized by age into subgroups of 18-55, 56-69 and 70-plus years, and those subgroups contained approximately 160, 26 and 62 TCR-sequenced participants, respectively.

Study-level results and caveats: In the small 56-69-year group, the increase in depth fell short of significance, most likely because of low power. Only five or six AZD1222 recipients were SARS-CoV-2 seropositive at baseline, limiting conclusions about previously exposed vaccinees. Because no day 14 peak-response samples were available, the repertoires could be characterized only after the peak T cell response. The vaccine-associated CD4 TCRs covered the entire spike protein, and the dominant responses fell in regions 160-218 and 743-854. A significant rise in spike-specific TCR breadth and depth was observed after two AZD1222 doses relative to day 0 and relative to MenACWY recipients. Most participants were white British and females outnumbered males, and the authors suggested that clonal diversity may have been underestimated. Reportedly, close to half of the unique spike-specific TCRs recognized epitopes lying outside the regions that are mutated in the B.1.351 and B.1.1.7 variants.

Taken with the paper, the label for time point translates to: about 28 days (+/-7) after the second vaccine dose. AZD1222 recipients whose second dose came at about 4 weeks and those whose second dose came at about 12 weeks were combined into one group, since spike-specific TCR depth and breadth did not differ between the two schedules. Samples from vaccinated people were obtained from the UK trials COV001 and COV002, which included a single-blind randomized controlled phase 2/3 trial of AZD1222 (ChAdOx1 nCoV-19) in healthy adults. For TCRbeta chain sequencing, PBMC samples from trial participants were taken at day 0 and at day 28 after the second dose.

The sequence is built from TRBV7-2 and TRBJ1-5; TRBD1 is a possible D gene, resting on 5 matching bases. This material consisted of peripheral blood, taken 28 days after the second AZD1222 dose. This sequence was found in an adult who received the AZD1222 COVID-19 vaccine. The CDR3 loop reads CASSFQGGNQPQHF. In nucleotides, the sequence is TGTGCCAGCAGCTTCCAGGGCGGGAATCAGCCCCAGCATTTT.